This T cell receptor beta chain was retrieved from a study of T-cell memory formation after mild COVID-19. TCRdb independently ran MiXCR on the 5' RACE reads; one entry per CDR3 protein. The data contain 300,000 to 400,000 distinct CDR3 sequences, under 25% of them seen just once; the ten biggest clones take up 9.5% to 15%. The study's findings and limits: Second-wave clones that peaked on day 37 lacked confirmed SARS-CoV-2 specificity. Clones which contracted sat mainly in CM and EM if CD4+, and in EMRA if CD8+. Pre-infection memory already had some responding clones, implying cross-reactive memory joined.

CDR1 MDHEN and CDR2 SYDVKM come from the germline V gene. The CDR3 spans 15 residues. V was pared by 5 bases and J by 4 bases, with 9 bases of the junction left unmatched. As for this clonotype: Its antigen is still unknown.

Material: PBMCs or a T cell subset sorted from them (not recorded which). This sequence was found in an adult woman who had mild COVID-19 (a few samples of this study predate the infection). Cell type and time point are not known. The rearrangement uses TRBV28 and TRBJ2-7; TRBD1 agrees at 9 bases. CDR3 sequence (DNA): TGTGCCAGCAGTCAACAGGGGGCATTTATGTACGAGCAGTACTTC. Translation gives CASSQQGAFMYEQYF.